The rows below give T cell receptor beta chains drawn from one sample of a study of blood T cell dynamics during melanoma immunotherapy. Sequenced by immunoSEQ multiplex PCR; TCRdb stores in-frame clones only, minus some. The sample holds about 1,400 clones, more than 60% seen once. Sequencing was performed on central memory CD8+ T cells from blood, taken from a patient treated with checkpoint blockade. The receptors come from a human donor with melanoma. The CDR3 runs from the conserved cysteine through the conserved F or W. The D gene is left open where the match is weak. Clone size is not always given. Where it is, it says once, few, many or a class for expanded clones.

>-|TRBV29-1|TRBJ2-1|-
CSAPFGVIRFF
TGCAGCGCCCCCTTTGGTGTCATTCGGTTCTTC
>-|TRBV11-2|TRBJ2-1|TRBD2
CASSPTPLAGVLDEQFF
TGTGCCAGCAGCCCGACCCCACTAGCGGGAGTTCTCGATGAGCAGTTCTTC
>-|TRBV29-1|TRBJ1-1|-
CSVEEGSTEAFF
TGCAGCGTTGAAGAGGGATCCACTGAAGCTTTCTTT
>few|TRBV27|TRBJ2-3|TRBD2
CASRPRLAGVQDTQYF
TGTGCCAGCAGACCTCGACTAGCGGGAGTTCAAGATACGCAGTATTTT
>-|TRBV21-1|TRBJ1-6|-
CASSGYRVTYNSPLHF
TGTGCCAGCAGCGGGTACAGGGTCACCTATAATTCACCCCTCCACTTT
>-|TRBV7-2|TRBJ2-5|-
CASSLEGTLGRETQYF
TGTGCCAGCAGCTTAGAAGGGACTCTAGGGAGAGAGACCCAGTACTTC
>few|TRBV27|TRBJ1-6|-
CASRIKQGRTNSPLHF
TGTGCCAGCAGGATAAAACAAGGGAGGACCAATTCACCCCTCCACTTT
>-|TRBV25-1|TRBJ1-2|-
CASSESRTNYGYTF
TGTGCCAGCAGTGAATCGCGCACCAACTATGGCTACACCTTC
>-|TRBV6-4|TRBJ2-1|-
CASSDSSYNEQFF
TGTGCCAGCAGTGACAGCTCCTACAATGAGCAGTTCTTC
>-|TRBV14|TRBJ1-4|-
CASSQEWGGDEKLFF
TGTGCCAGCAGCCAAGAGTGGGGAGGGGATGAAAAACTGTTTTTT
>-|TRBV28|TRBJ1-4|TRBD1
CASSLSGGRGEKLFF
TGTGCCAGCAGTCTTTCAGGGGGTCGGGGTGAAAAACTGTTTTTT
>-|TRBV7-6|TRBJ2-3|TRBD2
CASSLEAGTSTDTQYF
TGTGCCAGCAGCTTAGAAGCGGGAACTAGCACAGATACGCAGTATTTT
>-|TRBV11-3|TRBJ2-1|-
CASSLGGSVSSYNEQFF
TGTGCCAGCAGCTTAGGTGGGAGCGTTAGCTCCTACAATGAGCAGTTCTTC
>-|TRBV27|TRBJ2-7|-
CASSGQVGRPYEQYF
TGTGCCAGCAGCGGCCAGGTAGGCCGCCCCTACGAGCAGTACTTC
>-|TRBV25-1|TRBJ2-1|TRBD1
CASSDPWGQGAYNEQFF
TGTGCCAGCAGTGACCCTTGGGGACAGGGGGCTTACAATGAGCAGTTCTTC
>-|TRBV29-1|TRBJ2-7|TRBD2
CSVEDGTSSYEQYF
TGCAGCGTTGAAGATGGGACTAGCAGTTACGAGCAGTACTTC
>-|TRBV7-6|TRBJ2-1|-
CASSLGQGIVNEQFF
TGTGCCAGCAGCTTAGGGCAGGGTATTGTTAATGAGCAGTTCTTC
>-|TRBV14|TRBJ2-1|-
CASRGTGGSYNEQFF
TGTGCCAGCAGAGGGACCGGGGGCTCCTACAATGAGCAGTTCTTC
>-|TRBV2|TRBJ2-7|TRBD1
CASTETGNEQYF
TGTGCCAGCACCGAGACAGGGAACGAGCAGTACTTC
>once|TRBV5-5|TRBJ2-1|TRBD2
CASSPGLAGADEQFF
TGTGCCAGCAGCCCGGGACTAGCGGGAGCGGATGAGCAGTTCTTC
>-|TRBV30|TRBJ2-2|-
CAQRQGPTGELFF
TGTGCACAGAGGCAGGGGCCTACCGGGGAGCTGTTTTTT
>once|TRBV5-8|TRBJ2-7|-
CASSPEGGGTYEQYF
TGTGCCAGCAGCCCCGAGGGGGGTGGAACCTACGAGCAGTACTTC
>once|TRBV9|TRBJ2-1|-
CASSVAGRNNEQFF
TGTGCCAGCAGCGTAGCGGGGAGAAACAATGAGCAGTTCTTC
>-|TRBV6-6|TRBJ2-7|-
CASSSRRGEQYF
TGTGCCAGCAGTTCACGACGGGGCGAGCAGTACTTC
>-|TRBV2|TRBJ2-2|TRBD1
CASSWGQSTGELFF
TGTGCCAGCAGTTGGGGACAGTCCACCGGGGAGCTGTTTTTT
>-|TRBV21-1|TRBJ2-1|-
CASQEQAYNEQFF
TGTGCCAGCCAGGAACAGGCCTACAATGAGCAGTTCTTC
>-|TRBV30|TRBJ1-3|-
CAWSLEGSGNTIYF
TGTGCCTGGAGTCTTGAGGGCTCTGGAAACACCATATATTTT
>few|TRBV28|TRBJ2-7|-
CASRPPGTGTYEQYF
TGTGCCAGCAGGCCGCCGGGGACGGGAACCTACGAGCAGTACTTC
>-|TRBV7-9|TRBJ1-2|-
CASSPRTESLSYGYTF
TGTGCCAGCAGCCCGAGGACAGAGTCACTTAGCTATGGCTACACCTTC
>-|TRBV28|TRBJ2-3|-
CASSPPGRTDTQYF
TGTGCCAGCAGCCCTCCGGGCCGCACAGATACGCAGTATTTT
>-|TRBV5-1|TRBJ2-5|TRBD1
CASSLAGPGQQETQYF
TGCGCCAGCAGCTTGGCCGGTCCGGGACAGCAAGAGACCCAGTACTTC